Detailed here is one T cell receptor (beta chain). The data derive from a study of shared clonotypes between healthy human individuals. The germline CDR1 and CDR2 sequences are MNHNY and SVGAGI (reference sequence). CDR3 length: 15 residues. Trimming removed 3 bases at V and 5 bases at J, with 16 bases between. Naive CD8 cells were CD45RO-negative, positively selected for CCR7, excluding terminally differentiated effector memory CD45RA+ cells. Some clones are missing from TCRdb's copy, which holds only in-frame ones; the method was immunoSEQ multiplex PCR. The sample carries about 2.1 million clones, 90% to 95% recorded once.

This chain links TRBV6-6 with TRBJ1-1; D remains unclear. Material for sequencing was naive CD8+ T cells from PBMCs. This clonotype was sampled from a man between 18 and 29 years old in good health. Some clones in this sample may be carry-over from other donors' samples. CDR3 in DNA: TGTGCCAGCAGTTATTTATCAGTCAGCGGGACTGAAGCTTTCTTT. It translates to CASSYLSVSGTEAFF.